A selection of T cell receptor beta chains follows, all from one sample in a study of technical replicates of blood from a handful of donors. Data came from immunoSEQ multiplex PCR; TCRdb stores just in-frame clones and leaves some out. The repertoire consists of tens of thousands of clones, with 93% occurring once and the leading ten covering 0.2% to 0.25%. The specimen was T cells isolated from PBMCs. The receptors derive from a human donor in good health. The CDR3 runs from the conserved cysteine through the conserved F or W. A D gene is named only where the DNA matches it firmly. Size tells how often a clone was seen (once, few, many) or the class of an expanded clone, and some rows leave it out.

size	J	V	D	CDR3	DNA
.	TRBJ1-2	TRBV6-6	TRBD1	CASSYEVGGGYTF	TGTGCCAGCAGTTACGAGGTAGGGGGCGGCTACACCTTC
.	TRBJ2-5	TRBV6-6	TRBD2	CASRRREGWETQYF	TGTGCCAGCAGACGGCGGGAGGGCTGGGAGACCCAGTACTTC
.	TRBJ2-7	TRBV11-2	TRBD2	CASSLVFATSGDEQYF	TGTGCCAGCAGCTTAGTTTTCGCGACTAGCGGTGACGAGCAGTACTTC
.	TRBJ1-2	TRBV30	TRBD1	CAWSEWRSDRGSDWAYGYTF	TGTGCCTGGAGTGAATGGCGATCGGACAGGGGTTCCGATTGGGCCTATGGCTACACCTTC
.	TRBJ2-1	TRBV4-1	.	CASSQEAHPVSYNEQFF	TGCGCCAGCAGCCAAGAGGCACACCCCGTATCCTACAATGAGCAGTTCTTC
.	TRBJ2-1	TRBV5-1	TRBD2	CASSLVLAGGPNEQFF	TGCGCCAGCAGCTTGGTACTAGCGGGGGGACCCAATGAGCAGTTCTTC
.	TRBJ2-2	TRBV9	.	CASSRRGGASPGELFF	TGTGCCAGCAGCAGGAGAGGGGGGGCGTCCCCCGGGGAGCTGTTTTTT
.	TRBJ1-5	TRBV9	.	CASSVSSNSNQPQHF	TGTGCCAGCAGCGTTAGCTCCAATAGCAATCAGCCCCAGCATTTT
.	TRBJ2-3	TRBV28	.	CASAGAAAASTDTQYF	TGTGCCAGCGCAGGGGCGGCGGCGGCTAGCACAGATACGCAGTATTTT
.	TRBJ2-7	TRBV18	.	CASSRRSMGTGSYEQYF	TGTGCCAGCTCCCGGAGATCTATGGGGACTGGTTCCTACGAGCAGTACTTC
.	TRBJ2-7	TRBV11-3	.	CASSLDGSREQYF	TGTGCCAGCAGCTTAGATGGTTCGAGGGAGCAGTACTTC
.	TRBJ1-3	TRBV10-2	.	CASSEGISSGNTIYF	TGCGCCAGCAGTGAGGGCATCTCCTCTGGAAACACCATATATTTT
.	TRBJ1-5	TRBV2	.	CASSEEQGNQPQHF	TGTGCCAGCAGTGAAGAACAGGGCAATCAGCCCCAGCATTTT
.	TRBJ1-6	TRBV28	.	CASSLWENNSPLHF	TGTGCCAGCAGTTTATGGGAGAATAATTCACCCCTCCACTTT
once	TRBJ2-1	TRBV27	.	CASRRGYEQFF	TGTGCCAGCAGAAGGGGATATGAGCAGTTCTTC
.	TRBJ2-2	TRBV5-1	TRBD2	CASSVTSGRLTGELFF	TGCGCCAGCAGCGTAACTAGCGGGAGGTTGACCGGGGAGCTGTTTTTT
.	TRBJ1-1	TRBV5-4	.	CASSLKSGDLQAFF	TGTGCCAGCAGCTTGAAGTCAGGGGACCTGCAAGCTTTCTTT
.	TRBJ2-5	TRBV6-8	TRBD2	CASSPGTREETQYF	TGTGCCAGCAGCCCCGGGACTAGAGAAGAGACCCAGTACTTC
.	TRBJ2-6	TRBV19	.	CASKPGQMGDGANVLTF	TGTGCCAGTAAACCCGGACAGATGGGGGATGGGGCCAACGTCCTGACTTTC
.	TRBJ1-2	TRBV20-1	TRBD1	CSAEGQGDTF	TGCAGTGCCGAAGGACAGGGTGACACCTTC
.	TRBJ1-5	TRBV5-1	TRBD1	CASSLRTGGQPQHF	TGCGCCAGCAGCTTGAGGACAGGGGGCCAGCCCCAGCATTTT
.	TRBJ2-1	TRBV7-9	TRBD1	CASSRGQAVVYGEQFF	TGTGCCAGCAGCCGAGGACAGGCGGTAGTTTATGGTGAGCAGTTCTTC